These 23 T cell receptor beta chains originate from one sample sequenced in a study of T cell repertoires in cytomegalovirus infection. TCRdb passed the reads through MiXCR, listing each CDR3 protein once. The sample consists of some 700,000 distinct CDR3 sequences, around 32% of them appearing once. The antigens these receptors bind are not known. The starting material was cultured PBMCs, obtained from culture after CMV antigen stimulation. Every receptor here comes from a human donor in good health (CMV status not recorded). Some clones in this sample may be carry-over from other donors' samples.

This clonotype was observed a handful of times. J is TRBJ1-1 and V is TRBV15; D not certain. Trimming left V 0 bases short and J 5 bases short, with 7 bases between. This CDR3 is built from 13 residues. Germline loops: CDR1 LNHNV, CDR2 YYDKDF (reference sequence). CDR3 DNA: TGTGCCACCAGCAGAGATCGAGGAACTGAAGCTTTCTTT. This translates into CATSRDRGTEAFF.

This clonotype was counted at least ten times. The rearrangement links TRBV12-3 or TRBV12-4 to TRBJ2-3, with TRBD2 matching 10 bases. V shed 6 bases, J shed 4 bases, and the junction held 7 bases outside the gene matches. The length of the CDR3 is 15 residues. The CDR3 nucleotides are TGTGCCAGCAGCCTTAGCGGGGGGCCGGCAGATACGCAGTATTTT. This sequence encodes CASSLSGGPADTQYF.

The rearrangement joins TRBV7-2 to TRBJ1-1; a possible D gene is TRBD1 (6 bases). Per the germline V gene, CDR1 is SGHTA and CDR2 is FQGNSA. The CDR3 consists of 16 residues. Trimming removed 1 base from V and 5 bases from J, with 17 bases in between. The CDR3 sequence is CASSLGGGARGTEAFF. CDR3 nucleotide sequence: TGTGCCAGCAGCTTAGGTGGGGGGGCTCGAGGTACTGAAGCTTTCTTT.

The table lists this clonotype with a few counts. V usage is TRBV12-5 and J usage is TRBJ2-7, with D tentatively TRBD1 or TRBD2 (5 bases each). V lost 6 bases and J lost 3, with 15 bases in between. The CDR3 extends over 14 amino acids. Germline CDR1 LGHNT, CDR2 FRNRAP. CDR3 sequence (DNA): TGTGCTAGTGGCCGACGGGACGATTTCTACGAGCAGTACTTC. This encodes CASGRRDDFYEQYF.

V gene TRBV12-3 or TRBV12-4 combines with J gene TRBJ1-5; possible D gene TRBD1, 6 bases. Trimming cost V 9 bases and J 7 bases, with 22 bases left between them. The CDR3 extends over 15 amino acids. CDR3 sequence reads: CASARRGASEQPQHF. The CDR3 nucleotides read TGTGCCAGTGCCCGTCGGGGGGCGTCTGAGCAGCCCCAGCATTTT.

V is TRBV4-1 and J is TRBJ1-2; 7 bases are shared with TRBD1. J lost 1 base, V lost 3 bases, and 11 bases had no gene match. The CDR3 is 17 amino acids. The germline CDR1 and CDR2 sequences are MGHRA and YSYEKL. The CDR3 DNA sequence: TGCGCCAGCAGCCAGTCTTTTCGGGACAGCATTAACTATGGCTACACCTTC. It encodes CASSQSFRDSINYGYTF.

In regard to this clonotype: A read error may produce the germline difference seen at one junction end. The rearrangement links TRBV5-3 to TRBJ2-4; D might be TRBD1 (6 bases). TRBV5-3 carries the ORF label, with uncertain function. The CDR3 is 14 residues long. The CDR3 loop reads CASSLGQGRNIQYF. In nucleotides, the CDR3 is TGTGCCAGCAGCTTGGGCCAGGGGAGAAACATTCAGTACTTC.

The rearrangement joins TRBV6-8 to TRBJ2-2, with D possibly being TRBD1 or TRBD2 (5 bases each). The CDR3 spans 14 residues. V was pared by 5 bases and J by 6 bases, with 13 bases between. Germline V gene lookup returns CDR1 MNHGY and CDR2 SAAAGT. The CDR3 DNA reads TGTGCCAGCAGTCGAAAGGGGAGCGCCGGGGAGCTGTTTTTT. This sequence encodes CASSRKGSAGELFF.

V and J are TRBV19 and TRBJ1-6, with unresolved D. Germline V gene sequence: CDR1 LNHDA, CDR2 SQIVND (reference sequence). Deletions cut 3 bases from V and 6 bases from J, with 6 bases between. This CDR3 spans 13 amino acids. DNA for the CDR3: TGTGCCAGTAGTATGGCCGCTAATTCACCCCTCCACTTT. This codes for CASSMAANSPLHF.

The chain carries TRBV7-4 and TRBJ1-1; perhaps TRBD1 as D (6 bases). The CDR3 contains 13 residues. From germline, CDR1 is SGHVT and CDR2 SQSDAQ. Trimming pared 7 bases from V and 6 bases from J, leaving 15 bases between. In DNA, the CDR3 is TGTGCCAGCAAACTAGGGGGTGGTCCTGAAGCTTTCTTT. Its translation: CASKLGGGPEAFF.

The J gene is TRBJ2-5, the V gene TRBV7-9; a weak D match, TRBD2 (6 bases). Germline V gives CDR1 SEHNR, CDR2 FQNEAQ (reference sequence). The CDR3 is 16 residues long. Trimming stripped 5 bases from V and 4 bases from J, with 20 bases between. The CDR3 DNA is TGTGCCAGCAGCCCCCCGGGAGCCAGGGTGAGAGAGACCCAGTACTTC. It codes for CASSPPGARVRETQYF.

The sample holds many counts of this clonotype. V is TRBV7-2 and J is TRBJ2-7; 12 bases are a match to TRBD2. CDR3 length equals 17 residues. In germline, CDR1 is SGHTA, CDR2 FQGNSA. Trimming took 0 bases from V and 5 from J; bases not matched to a gene: 8. CDR3: CASSLALLAGGFDEQYF. The DNA for the CDR3 is TGTGCCAGCAGCTTAGCGCTTCTAGCGGGGGGGTTCGACGAGCAGTACTTC.

This sequence joins TRBV7-9 and TRBJ1-4; D perhaps matches TRBD1 (5 bases). Germline-derived CDR1 and CDR2 are SEHNR and FQNEAQ (reference sequence). CDR3 length equals 16 residues. Deletions cut 5 bases from V and 0 bases from J, with 13 bases between. The CDR3 DNA reads as TGTGCCAGCAGCCGGAGAGACAGTCCAACTAATGAAAAACTGTTTTTT. Translated, it gives CASSRRDSPTNEKLFF.

The chain couples TRBV19 to TRBJ1-6; D may be TRBD1 (6 bases). CDR1 and CDR2 from the germline V gene are LNHDA and SQIVND (reference sequence). V dropped 9 bases and J dropped 9 bases, with 15 bases sitting between them. The CDR3 runs to 13 residues. CDR3 amino acids: CASETGAGSPLHF. CDR3 in DNA: TGTGCCAGCGAGACAGGAGCGGGTTCACCCCTCCACTTT.

This chain uses TRBV4-1 with TRBJ2-3, with 8 bases aligning to TRBD2. This CDR3 region has 15 residues. The trim removed 2 bases at V and 5 bases at J, leaving 6 bases unmatched. Germline V gives CDR1 MGHRA, CDR2 YSYEKL. CDR3 amino acids: CASSQTPGGGDTQYF. CDR3 sequence (DNA): TGCGCCAGCAGCCAAACCCCGGGGGGGGGAGATACGCAGTATTTT.

The rearrangement uses TRBV29-1 and TRBJ1-1; D is unclear. V shed 5 bases and J shed 0 bases, with 13 bases lying between them. Germline V gene sequence: CDR1 SQVTM, CDR2 ANQGSEA. This CDR3 has 14 amino acids. The CDR3 protein is CSVTGRYMNTEAFF. The CDR3 DNA sequence: TGCAGCGTTACGGGGAGATACATGAACACTGAAGCTTTCTTT.

The chain links TRBV19 to TRBJ2-3, with 8 positions matching TRBD2. V shed 7 bases and J 5 bases; nucleotides not matched to a gene: 8. The CDR3 runs 14 residues. Germline-derived CDR1 and CDR2 are LNHDA and SQIVND (reference sequence). CDR3 sequence reads: CASTPGGAGDTQYF. CDR3 coding DNA: TGTGCCAGTACCCCGGGGGGGGCAGGAGATACGCAGTATTTT.

This chain uses TRBV7-4 with TRBJ2-5; D perhaps matches TRBD2 (6 bases). The CDR3 covers 15 residues. V was shortened by 5 bases and J by 1 base, with 14 bases between the two germline ends. The germline CDR1 and CDR2 sequences are SGHVT and SQSDAQ. The CDR3 nucleotides read TGTGCCAGCAGCAAACCCTTGGGACTCCAAGAGACCCAGTACTTC. Its translation is CASSKPLGLQETQYF.

The V gene is TRBV6-5, the J gene TRBJ2-7; 9 nucleotides agree with TRBD2. V trimming: 2 bases; J trimming: 5 bases; junction bases outside the gene matches: 4. Germline V lookup: CDR1 MNHEY, CDR2 SVGAGI. CDR3 length: 14 residues. CDR3 loop: CASSYLAGPNEQYF. The CDR3 region has the DNA TGTGCCAGCAGTTACCTAGCGGGACCGAACGAGCAGTACTTC.

The chain carries TRBV6-2 or TRBV6-3 and TRBJ2-1; D might be TRBD2 (5 bases). Deletions cut 6 bases from V and 5 bases from J, with 11 bases between. Per the germline V gene, CDR1 is MNHEY and CDR2 is SVGEGT. The CDR3 extends over 13 amino acids. The CDR3 loop is CASRSGLNNEQFF. CDR3 in DNA: TGTGCCAGCAGATCCGGACTCAACAATGAGCAGTTCTTC.

This clonotype was seen a single time. Here the CDR3 reads CSARDRQGMEYF. In DNA, the CDR3 is TGCAGTGCTAGGGACCGACAGGGGATGGAGTACTTC. The V gene is TRBV20-1, the J gene TRBJ2-7, with 8 bases aligning to TRBD1. This CDR3 contains 12 residues. Germline values: CDR1 DFQATT, CDR2 SNEGSKA (reference sequence). V shed 3 bases, J shed 11 bases, and the junction held 9 bases outside the gene matches.

The chain joins TRBV11-2 to TRBJ1-1, with 8 bases matching TRBD1. In germline, CDR1 is SGHAT, CDR2 FQNNGV. J lost 6 bases, V lost 2 bases, and 11 bases had no gene match. This CDR3 has 16 amino acids. The CDR3 DNA follows: TGTGCCAGCAGCTTAAAGGACGGACAGGGACCCCCTGAAGCTTTCTTT. It is translated as CASSLKDGQGPPEAFF.

V is TRBV10-3 and J is TRBJ1-1; the D gene is possibly TRBD1 (5 bases). The CDR3 runs to 15 residues. CDR1 and CDR2 (germline): ENHRY, SYGVKD. Trimming took 3 bases from V and 4 from J, leaving 15 bases between them. The CDR3 loop reads CAISERGARVTEAFF. The CDR3 coding sequence is TGTGCCATCAGTGAACGAGGGGCACGGGTCACTGAAGCTTTCTTT.